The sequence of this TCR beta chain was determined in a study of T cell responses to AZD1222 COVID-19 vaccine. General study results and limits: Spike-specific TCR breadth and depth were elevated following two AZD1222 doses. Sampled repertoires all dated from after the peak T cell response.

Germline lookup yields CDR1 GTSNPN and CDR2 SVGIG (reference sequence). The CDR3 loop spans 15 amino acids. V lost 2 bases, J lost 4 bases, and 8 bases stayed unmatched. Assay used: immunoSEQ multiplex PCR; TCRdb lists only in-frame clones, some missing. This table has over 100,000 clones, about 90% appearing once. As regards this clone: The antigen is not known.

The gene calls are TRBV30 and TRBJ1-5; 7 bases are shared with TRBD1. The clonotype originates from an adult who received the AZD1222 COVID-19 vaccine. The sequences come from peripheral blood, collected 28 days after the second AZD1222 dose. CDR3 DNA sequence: TGTGCCTGGAGTCTAGGGGACAGCCTAAATCAGCCCCAGCATTTT. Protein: CAWSLGDSLNQPQHF.